The 4 T cell receptor beta chains below all came from one sample that was sequenced in a study of blood T cell repertoires in COVID-19. Assay used: immunoSEQ multiplex PCR; TCRdb lists only in-frame clones, some missing. The sample contains approximately 91,000 clones, 80% of which appear only once. Sequencing was done on a sample of peripheral blood. These receptors all stem from a human donor in a cohort sampled during active COVID-19.

This chain connects TRBV20-1 to TRBJ2-7; the D gene is possibly TRBD1 (6 bases). There are 11 residues in the CDR3. Trimming shortened V by 2 bases and J by 4 bases, and 6 bases separated the two germline ends. Germline V gives CDR1 DFQATT, CDR2 SNEGSKA (reference sequence). For the CDR3, the DNA is TGCAGTGCTAGAAGGGGGTACGAGCAGTACTTC. As protein: CSARRGYEQYF.

V usage is TRBV15 and J usage is TRBJ2-7, with TRBD2 as a possible D gene (6 bases). Trimming shortened V by 0 bases and J by 2 bases, and 14 bases separated the two germline ends. The germline gives CDR1 LNHNV, CDR2 YYDKDF (reference sequence). The CDR3 runs to 16 residues. DNA for the CDR3: TGTGCCACCAGCAGAGAGGGGTGGGAGGAGGCCTACGAGCAGTACTTC. It specifies CATSREGWEEAYEQYF.

The chain is built from TRBV18 and TRBJ1-6; 9 nucleotides match TRBD1. Trimming removed 8 bases from V and 8 bases from J; junction bases left unmatched: 7. Per germline, CDR1 KGHSH and CDR2 LQKENI. This CDR3 has 14 residues. In DNA, the CDR3 is TGTGCCAGCCCTCGGGACAGGGCTTATTCACCCCTCCACTTT. It yields the protein CASPRDRAYSPLHF.

The V and J genes are TRBV7-4 and TRBJ2-5; tentatively, D is TRBD2 (6 bases). This CDR3 spans 14 amino acids. Trimming took off 4 bases at V and 2 bases at J, with 11 bases between the two ends. Germline V gives CDR1 SGHVT, CDR2 SQSDAQ. The CDR3 region is CASSWGDGQETQYF. CDR3 bases: TGTGCCAGCAGCTGGGGGGACGGACAAGAGACCCAGTACTTC.